This paragraph covers one T cell receptor beta chain sequence. Lacking the conserved final phenylalanine or tryptophan, this CDR3 likely reflects a read error. When ophthalmopathy did not progress within 18 months, Graves' hyperthyroidism was considered stable. Researchers barred patients who had uncontrolled infection, other autoimmune disease, pregnancy or lactation. In making diagnoses, clinical symptoms, serum thyroxine and TRAb, thyroid ultrasound and orbital computed tomography were all used. Using RNA transcripts as the source, TCR beta CDR3 regions were amplified. The HTBI primer set drove a first-round RT-PCR of the TCR CDR3. MiXCR, run by TCRdb on the multiplex PCR reads, gives a single entry per CDR3 protein. This table holds approximately 400,000 distinct CDR3 sequences, 15% to 19% found once. Germline loops: CDR1 SEHNR, CDR2 FQNEAQ (reference sequence). The germline V and J ends were trimmed by 5 bases and 0 bases, with 19 bases remaining between them. The CDR3 has 17 amino acids.

This specimen comes from a study of T cells in Graves' hyperthyroidism and ophthalmopathy. This chain uses TRBV7-9 with TRBJ1-2, with TRBD1 as a possible D gene (6 bases). The sample comprised blood. The receptor was derived from a young woman with Graves' hyperthyroidism. This CDR3 is CASSQSRQERTNYGYTL. The CDR3 DNA sequence: TGTGCCAGCAGCCAATCGCGACAGGAGAGGACTAACTATGGCTACACCCTC.